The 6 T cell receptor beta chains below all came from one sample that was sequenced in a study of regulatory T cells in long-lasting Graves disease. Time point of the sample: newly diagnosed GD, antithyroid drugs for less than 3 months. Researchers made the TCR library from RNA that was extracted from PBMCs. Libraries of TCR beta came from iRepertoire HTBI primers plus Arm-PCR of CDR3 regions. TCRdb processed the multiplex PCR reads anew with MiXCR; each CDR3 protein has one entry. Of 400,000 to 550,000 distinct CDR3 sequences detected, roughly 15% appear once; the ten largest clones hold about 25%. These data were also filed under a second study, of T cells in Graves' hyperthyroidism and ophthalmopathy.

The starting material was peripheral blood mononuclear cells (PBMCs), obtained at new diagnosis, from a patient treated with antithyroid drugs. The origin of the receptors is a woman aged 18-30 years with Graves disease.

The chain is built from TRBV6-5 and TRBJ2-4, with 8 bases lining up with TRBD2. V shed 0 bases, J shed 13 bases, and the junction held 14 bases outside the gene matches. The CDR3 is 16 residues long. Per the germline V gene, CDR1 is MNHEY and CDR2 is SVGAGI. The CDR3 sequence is CASSYSMTGGSPQQYF. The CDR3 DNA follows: TGTGCCAGCAGTTACTCGATGACGGGAGGGTCCCCACAGCAGTACTTC.

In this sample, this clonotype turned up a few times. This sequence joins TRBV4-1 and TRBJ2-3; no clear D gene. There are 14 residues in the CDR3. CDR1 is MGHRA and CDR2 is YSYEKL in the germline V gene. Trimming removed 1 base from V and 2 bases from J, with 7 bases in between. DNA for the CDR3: TGCGCCAGCAGCCAAGCGCGGTCCACAGATACGCAGTATTTT. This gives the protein CASSQARSTDTQYF.

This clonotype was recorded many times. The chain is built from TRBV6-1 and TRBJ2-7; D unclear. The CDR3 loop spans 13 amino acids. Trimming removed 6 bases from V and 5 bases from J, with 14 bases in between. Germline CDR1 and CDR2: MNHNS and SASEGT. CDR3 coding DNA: TGTGCCAGCAGCCCCCGGAAGGCCCACGAGCAGTACTTC. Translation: CASSPRKAHEQYF.

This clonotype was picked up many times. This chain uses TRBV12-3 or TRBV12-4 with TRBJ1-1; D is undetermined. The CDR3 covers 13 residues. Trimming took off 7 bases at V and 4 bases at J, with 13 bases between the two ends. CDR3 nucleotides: TGTGCCAGCACCCGAGAGGAGAGCACTGAAGCTTTCTTT. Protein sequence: CASTREESTEAFF.

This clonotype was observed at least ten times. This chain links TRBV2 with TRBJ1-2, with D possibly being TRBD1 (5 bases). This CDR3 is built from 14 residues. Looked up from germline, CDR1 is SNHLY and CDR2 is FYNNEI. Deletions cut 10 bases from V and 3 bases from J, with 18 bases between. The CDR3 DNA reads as TGTGCCACCGCCCGGGGCGCCTCTGACTATGGCTACACCTTC. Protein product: CATARGASDYGYTF.

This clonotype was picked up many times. The CDR3 DNA reads as TGTGCCAGCAGTCTGGGACAGGTTGGCGAGCAGTACTTC. This translates into CASSLGQVGEQYF. This chain links TRBV12-3 or TRBV12-4 with TRBJ2-7; 8 bases line up with TRBD1. The CDR3 runs 13 residues. The V segment lost 5 bases and the J segment 6 bases; nucleotides outside the gene matches: 6.